The next 23 T cell receptor beta chains were all read from a single sample in a study of blood T cell repertoires in COVID-19. Clones were sequenced by immunoSEQ multiplex PCR, and TCRdb holds only the in-frame ones, with some missing. The sample gives 130,000 to 150,000 clones, about three quarters of which show up once; just under 2% is in the top ten. The sequenced sample consisted of peripheral blood. The receptor set was obtained from a woman aged 55-70 years with acute or convalescent COVID-19.

This clone has just one count. The V call is TRBV5-6, the J call TRBJ2-3; TRBD2 matches at 8 bases. The ends lost 0 bases at V and 0 bases at J; junction bases unmatched: 0. Looked up from germline, CDR1 is SGHDT and CDR2 is YYEEEE. CDR3 length equals 15 residues. CDR3 in amino acids: CASSLVAGSTDTQYF. In DNA, the CDR3 is TGTGCCAGCAGCTTGGTAGCGGGAAGCACAGATACGCAGTATTTT.

The table lists this clone with a few counts. V is TRBV30 and J is TRBJ2-3, with 11 positions matching TRBD2. This CDR3 contains 15 residues. V gave up 0 bases and J gave up 7 bases; unmatched junction bases: 6. Per the germline V gene, CDR1 is GTSNPN and CDR2 is SVGIG (reference sequence). Written as DNA, the CDR3 is TGTGCCTGGAGTGTACGTACTAGCGGGAGTAATACGCAGTATTTT. This gives the protein CAWSVRTSGSNTQYF.

The sample holds one count of this clone. The chain links TRBV30 to TRBJ2-1; 11 nucleotides agree with TRBD2. The J segment lost 15 bases and the V segment lost 5 bases, leaving 6 bases of the junction unmatched. The germline V gene encodes CDR1 GTSNPN and CDR2 SVGIG (reference sequence). CDR3 length: 11 residues. The CDR3 loop reads CAWFSGRGLFF. DNA of the CDR3: TGTGCCTGGTTTAGCGGGAGGGGGCTGTTCTTC.

The genes are TRBV4-1 and TRBJ1-1; D is uncertain. Trimming pared 1 base from V and 11 bases from J, leaving 8 bases between. The CDR3 spans 11 residues. The germline V gene encodes CDR1 MGHRA and CDR2 YSYEKL. The CDR3 loop is CASSQGREAFF. The CDR3 coding sequence is TGCGCCAGCAGCCAAGGGAGGGAGGCTTTCTTT.

The chain carries TRBV2 and TRBJ1-5; 7 positions match TRBD1. V gave up 4 bases and J gave up 0 bases; unmatched junction bases: 9. CDR1 and CDR2 from the germline V gene are SNHLY and FYNNEI. The CDR3 has 17 amino acids. Here the CDR3 reads CASSVVPDRNSNQPQHF. In nucleotides, the CDR3 is TGTGCCAGCAGTGTGGTCCCGGACAGGAATAGCAATCAGCCCCAGCATTTT.

The V call is TRBV29-1, the J call TRBJ1-6; D may be TRBD1 (6 bases). V lost 7 bases and J 0 bases, leaving 13 bases between the germline ends. This CDR3 is built from 15 residues. Germline V CDR1 and CDR2: SQVTM, ANQGSEA. The CDR3 bases are TGCAGCGCAAAAACAGGGAGCTCCTATAATTCACCCCTCCACTTT. It specifies CSAKTGSSYNSPLHF.

The CDR3 spells CATSGIGRASGRIGYNEQFF. CDR3 in DNA: TGTGCCACCAGCGGGATTGGGAGGGCTAGCGGGAGGATTGGCTACAATGAGCAGTTCTTC. The gene calls are TRBV15 and TRBJ2-1; TRBD2 aligns across 11 bases. Germline values: CDR1 LNHNV, CDR2 YYDKDF (reference sequence). Trimming cost V 5 bases and J 3 bases; bases outside gene matches: 18. CDR3 length: 20 amino acids.

This clone was recorded a few times. The chain couples TRBV28 to TRBJ2-1; D remains unclear. Trimming pared 2 bases from V and 3 bases from J, leaving 11 bases between. This CDR3 comprises 15 residues. The germline V gene encodes CDR1 MDHEN and CDR2 SYDVKM. This CDR3 is CASSLGPWIYNEQFF. The CDR3 region has the DNA TGTGCCAGCAGTTTAGGGCCCTGGATCTACAATGAGCAGTTCTTC. The variable domain in full, with the rest retrieved from reference TRBV28 and TRBJ2-1, is DVKVTQSSRYLVKRTGEKVFLECVQDMDHENMFWYRQDPGLGLRLIYFSYDVKMKEKGDIPEGYSVSREKKERFSLILESASTNQTSMYLCASSLGPWIYNEQFFGPGTRLTVL.

The chain is built from TRBV18 and TRBJ1-1, with 10 nucleotides matching TRBD1. After removal of 3 bases from V and 1 base from J, the junction contained 2 bases not matched to a gene. CDR3 length: 15 residues. Germline V lookup: CDR1 KGHSH, CDR2 LQKENI. CDR3 loop: CASSPGQGPNTEAFF. In DNA form, the CDR3 reads TGTGCCAGCTCACCGGGACAGGGGCCGAACACTGAAGCTTTCTTT.

The chain uses TRBV12-3 or TRBV12-4 and TRBJ1-2; maybe TRBD1 (5 bases). The CDR3 has 12 residues. The V and J ends lost 7 bases and 4 bases respectively, with 10 bases between them. CDR3 nucleotide sequence: TGTGCCAGCATGGGAGGGGTCTATGGCTACACCTTC. Its translation: CASMGGVYGYTF.

This rearrangement joins TRBV5-1 to TRBJ2-7, with 12 bases lining up with TRBD2. V lost 3 bases and J lost 7; bases outside the gene matches: 8. The CDR3 runs 15 residues. Germline V lookup: CDR1 SGHRS, CDR2 YFSETQ. The CDR3, as DNA: TGCGCCAGCAGCTGGACGGGACTAGCGGGCCTGGAGCAGTACTTC. Translated, it gives CASSWTGLAGLEQYF. The variable domain in full, with the rest retrieved from reference TRBV5-1 and TRBJ2-7, is KAGVTQTPRYLIKTRGQQVTLSCSPISGHRSVSWYQQTPGQGLQFLFEYFSETQRNKGNFPGRFSGRQFSNSRSEMNVSTLELGDSALYLCASSWTGLAGLEQYFGPGTRLTVT.

V and J are TRBV5-1 and TRBJ2-3; 9 positions match TRBD2. The CDR3 is 16 residues long. The V gene's germline CDR1 is SGHRS and CDR2 YFSETQ. Trimming at V came to 2 bases and at J to 3 bases, leaving 7 bases not matched to a gene. Written as DNA, the CDR3 is TGCGCCAGCAGCTTCCGTCCAGCGGGAGGAACAGATACGCAGTATTTT. Its protein is CASSFRPAGGTDTQYF.

The rearrangement links TRBV14 to TRBJ2-7; 12 bases are shared with TRBD1. The trim removed 5 bases at V and 7 bases at J, leaving 18 bases unmatched. The CDR3 loop spans 18 amino acids. CDR1 is SGHDN, CDR2 FVKESK, per germline. The CDR3 nucleotides read TGTGCCAGCAGCTCCACCGGGACAGGGGGCATTCTACGTGGAGAGCAGTACTTC. This translates into CASSSTGTGGILRGEQYF.

The V call is TRBV2, the J call TRBJ1-1; no clear D. V was cut by 6 bases and J by 4 bases, with 15 bases left in between. The CDR3 consists of 14 residues. Germline CDR1 reads SNHLY; CDR2 reads FYNNEI. CDR3 sequence reads: CASRESRLSTEAFF. CDR3 bases: TGTGCCAGCAGGGAAAGTCGTTTGAGCACTGAAGCTTTCTTT.

The chain has TRBV15 and TRBJ2-5, with a weak D call TRBD2 (5 bases). V was trimmed by 2 bases and J by 1 base, leaving 11 bases between them. This CDR3 is 15 amino acids long. The germline V gene has CDR1 LNHNV and CDR2 YYDKDF (reference sequence). DNA of the CDR3: TGTGCCACCAGCAGAAAGTTAGCGCCCCAAGAGACCCAGTACTTC. Its translation is CATSRKLAPQETQYF.

This clone was counted a single time. The CDR3 loop reads CASSLQRQSEAFF. The DNA of the CDR3 is TGCGCCAGCAGCTTGCAACGACAGTCAGAAGCTTTCTTT. The chain employs TRBV5-1 and TRBJ1-1; TRBD1 might be the D (5 bases). CDR1 and CDR2 (germline): SGHRS, YFSETQ. This CDR3 has 13 amino acids. Trimming stripped 1 base from V and 8 bases from J, with 12 bases between.

The rearrangement uses TRBV11-2 and TRBJ1-2, with D perhaps matching TRBD1 (5 bases). The CDR3 length is 15 residues. V shed 1 base and J shed 0 bases, with 9 bases lying between them. Looked up from germline, CDR1 is SGHAT and CDR2 is FQNNGV. This CDR3 is CASSLAGTPNYGYTF. The CDR3 nucleotides read TGTGCCAGCAGCTTAGCGGGGACTCCTAACTATGGCTACACCTTC. Full variable domain (missing parts from reference TRBV11-2 and TRBJ1-2): EAGVAQSPRYKIIEKRQSVAFWCNPISGHATLYWYQQILGQGPKLLIQFQNNGVVDDSQLPKDRFSAERLKGVDSTLKIQPAKLEDSAVYLCASSLAGTPNYGYTFGSGTRLTVV.

The J gene is TRBJ2-1, the V gene TRBV2, with 7 bases fitting TRBD1. V shed 5 bases, J shed 5 bases, and the junction held 9 bases outside the gene matches. This CDR3 has 15 residues. Germline assignment: CDR1 SNHLY and CDR2 FYNNEI. CDR3 residues: CASSRVDRSNNEQFF. The CDR3, as DNA: TGTGCCAGCAGTCGAGTGGACAGGTCGAACAATGAGCAGTTCTTC.

V and J are TRBV10-3 and TRBJ2-1; 9 bases agree with TRBD1. This CDR3 comprises 19 residues. Germline V gene lookup returns CDR1 ENHRY and CDR2 SYGVKD. The V gene end was trimmed by 4 bases and the J gene end by 0 bases; junction bases not matched to a gene: 13. The CDR3 DNA reads TGTGCCATCAGTGGGGGGGTGGACAGGGGTACGAGCTCCTACAATGAGCAGTTCTTC. It translates to CAISGGVDRGTSSYNEQFF.

The chain is built from TRBV11-3 and TRBJ2-2; D is perhaps TRBD2 (6 bases). The CDR3 has 18 amino acids. Between the trimmed V and J ends, which lost 0 bases and 0 bases, there was a span of 14 bases. Germline loops: CDR1 SGHNT, CDR2 YENEEA. CDR3 nucleotide sequence: TGTGCCAGCAGCTTAGAGACCCTCGGGACTCCGAACACCGGGGAGCTGTTTTTT. Translated: CASSLETLGTPNTGELFF.

The V and J genes are TRBV2 and TRBJ2-7, with 7 bases matching TRBD2. The germline gives CDR1 SNHLY, CDR2 FYNNEI. V dropped 8 bases and J dropped 3; count of bases not matched to a gene: 4. CDR3 length: 12 amino acids. CDR3 in amino acids: CASAGVFYEQYF. CDR3 DNA: TGTGCCAGCGCGGGGGTCTTCTACGAGCAGTACTTC.

The CDR3 loop reads CASSLIYSGSGNTIYF. The CDR3 nucleotides read TGTGCCAGCAGCCTCATTTACAGTGGCTCTGGAAACACCATATATTTT. The rearrangement uses TRBV5-6 and TRBJ1-3; D remains ambiguous. V was pared by 4 bases and J by 0 bases, with 14 bases between. This CDR3 is 16 amino acids long. The germline V gene has CDR1 SGHDT and CDR2 YYEEEE.

The V call is TRBV7-9, the J call TRBJ2-7, with a possible D match to TRBD1 (6 bases). This CDR3 region has 15 residues. The V and J ends lost 1 base and 6 bases respectively, with 16 bases between them. Germline CDR1 reads SEHNR; CDR2 reads FQNEAQ (reference sequence). The CDR3 reads CASSLEQGLRSEQYF. Here the CDR3 DNA reads TGTGCCAGCAGCTTAGAGCAGGGGCTCCGGAGCGAGCAGTACTTC. The full variable domain, in which reference TRBV7-9 and TRBJ2-7 provide the parts outside the CDR3, is DTGVSQNPRHKITKRGQNVTFRCDPISEHNRLYWYRQTLGQGPEFLTYFQNEAQLEKSRLLSDRFSAERPKGSFSTLEIQRTEQGDSAMYLCASSLEQGLRSEQYFGPGTRLTVT.